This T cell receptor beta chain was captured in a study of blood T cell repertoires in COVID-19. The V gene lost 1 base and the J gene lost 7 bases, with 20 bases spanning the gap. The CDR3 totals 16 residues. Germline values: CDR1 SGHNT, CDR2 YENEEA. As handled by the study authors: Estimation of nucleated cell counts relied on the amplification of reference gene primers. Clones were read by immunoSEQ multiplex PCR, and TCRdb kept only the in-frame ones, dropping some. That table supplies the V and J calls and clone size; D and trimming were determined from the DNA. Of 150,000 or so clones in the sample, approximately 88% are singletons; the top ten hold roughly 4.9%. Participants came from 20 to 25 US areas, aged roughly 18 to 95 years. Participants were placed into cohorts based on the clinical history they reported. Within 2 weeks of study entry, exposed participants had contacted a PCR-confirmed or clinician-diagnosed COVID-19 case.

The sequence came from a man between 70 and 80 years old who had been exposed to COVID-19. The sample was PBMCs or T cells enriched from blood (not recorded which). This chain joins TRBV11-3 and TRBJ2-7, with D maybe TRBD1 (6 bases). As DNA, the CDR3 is TGTGCCAGCAGCTTAGGAAGACAGGCTATCTACGAGGAGCAGTACTTC. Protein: CASSLGRQAIYEEQYF.